This TCR beta chain was retrieved from a study of blood T cell repertoires in COVID-19. Study in general: The origin of the acute and convalescent COVID-19 samples was the United States, Italy and Spain. T cells, B-cell-depleted T cells, or PBMCs supplied cDNA or gDNA.

TCRdb's table, derived via immunoSEQ multiplex PCR, lists solely in-frame clones and lacks some. The table lists 280,000 or so clones, approximately 85% of them singletons. The CDR3 is 18 residues long. The germline gives CDR1 GTSNPN, CDR2 SVGIG (reference sequence). The J segment lost 6 bases and the V segment lost 0 bases, leaving 12 bases of the junction unmatched. This clonotype originated in a man aged 30 to 39 who had recovered from COVID-19. The sample taken for sequencing was PBMCs or T cells enriched from blood (not recorded which). The chain combines TRBV30 with TRBJ1-3; 12 nucleotides match TRBD1. As DNA, the CDR3 is TGTGCCTGGAGTGTTATATTCCGGGACAGGGGGCCAAAAAACACCATATATTTT. It encodes CAWSVIFRDRGPKNTIYF.